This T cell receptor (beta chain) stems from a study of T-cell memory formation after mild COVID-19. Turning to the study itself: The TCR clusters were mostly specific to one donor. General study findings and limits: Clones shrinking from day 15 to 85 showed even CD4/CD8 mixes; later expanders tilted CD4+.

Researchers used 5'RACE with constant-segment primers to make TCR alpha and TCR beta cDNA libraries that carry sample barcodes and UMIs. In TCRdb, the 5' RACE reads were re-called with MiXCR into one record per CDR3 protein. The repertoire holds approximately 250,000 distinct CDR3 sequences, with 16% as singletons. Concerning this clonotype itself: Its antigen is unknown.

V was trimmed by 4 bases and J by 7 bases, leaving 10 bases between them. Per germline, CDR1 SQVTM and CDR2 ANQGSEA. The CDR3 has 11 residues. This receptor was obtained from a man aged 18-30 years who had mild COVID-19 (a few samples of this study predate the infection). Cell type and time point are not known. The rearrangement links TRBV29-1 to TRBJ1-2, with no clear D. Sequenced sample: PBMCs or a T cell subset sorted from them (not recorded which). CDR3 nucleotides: TGCAGCGTTGGTAGGGTCGGTGGCTACACCTTC. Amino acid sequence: CSVGRVGGYTF.